Detailed here is one T cell receptor beta chain. This specimen belongs to a study of blood T cell repertoires in COVID-19. TCRdb's copy holds only in-frame clones and misses some; the assay was immunoSEQ multiplex PCR. Among about 360,000 clones listed, 80% to 90% were seen once. The germline gives CDR1 SQVTM, CDR2 ANQGSEA. V lost 5 bases and J lost 1; bases outside the gene matches: 4. The CDR3 is made up of 13 amino acids. Sequenced input: PBMCs or T cells enriched from blood (not recorded which). J is TRBJ1-1 and V is TRBV29-1; 7 bases match TRBD1. This TCR was recovered from a man aged 25 to 45 who had recovered from COVID-19. CDR3 residues: CSVRGGGNTEAFF. CDR3 DNA: TGCAGCGTTCGAGGGGGCGGGAACACTGAAGCTTTCTTT.